This T cell receptor (beta chain) came from a study of blood T cell repertoires in COVID-19. The wider study: Samples came from the United States, Italy and Spain, spanning acute and convalescent COVID-19.

V lost 5 bases and J lost 6; bases outside the gene matches: 8. The CDR3 has 14 residues. The germline V gene has CDR1 SGHTA and CDR2 FQGTGA. This clone was seen just once. TCRdb's table, derived via immunoSEQ multiplex PCR, lists solely in-frame clones and lacks some. The repertoire holds about 180,000 clones, approximately 78% seen once, with about 12% in the top ten. The chain combines TRBV7-3 with TRBJ1-1; 8 bases fit TRBD1. Sequencing was carried out using peripheral blood. The TCR comes from a woman aged 80 or older with COVID-19, enrolled during active disease. CDR3 sequence: CASSRQGAVAEAFF. The CDR3 nucleotides are TGTGCCAGCAGCCGCCAGGGGGCTGTCGCTGAAGCTTTCTTT.